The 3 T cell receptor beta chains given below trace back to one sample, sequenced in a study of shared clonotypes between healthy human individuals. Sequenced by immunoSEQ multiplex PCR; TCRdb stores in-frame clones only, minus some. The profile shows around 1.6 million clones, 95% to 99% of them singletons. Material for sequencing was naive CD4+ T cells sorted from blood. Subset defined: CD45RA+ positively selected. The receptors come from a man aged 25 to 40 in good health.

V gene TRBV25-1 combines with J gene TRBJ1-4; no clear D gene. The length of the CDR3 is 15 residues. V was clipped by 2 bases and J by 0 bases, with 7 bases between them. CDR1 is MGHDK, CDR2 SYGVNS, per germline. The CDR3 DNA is TGTGCCAGCAGTGAACAAGCCGCAACTAATGAAAAACTGTTTTTT. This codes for CASSEQAATNEKLFF.

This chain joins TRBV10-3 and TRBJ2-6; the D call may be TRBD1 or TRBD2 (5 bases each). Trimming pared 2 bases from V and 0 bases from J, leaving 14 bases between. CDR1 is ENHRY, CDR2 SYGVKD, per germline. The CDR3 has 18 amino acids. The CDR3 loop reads CAISEGVLGTSGANVLTF. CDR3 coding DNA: TGTGCCATCAGTGAGGGGGTCTTGGGGACCTCTGGGGCCAACGTCCTGACTTTC.

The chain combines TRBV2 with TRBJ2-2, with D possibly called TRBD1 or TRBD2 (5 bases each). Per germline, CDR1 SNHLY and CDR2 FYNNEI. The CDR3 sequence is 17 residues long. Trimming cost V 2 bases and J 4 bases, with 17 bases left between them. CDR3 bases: TGTGCCAGCAGTGAATCGAAGGGGCGCGGGTTCACCGGGGAGCTGTTTTTT. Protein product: CASSESKGRGFTGELFF.